This TCR beta chain was identified during a study of T cell repertoires in cytomegalovirus infection. Study-wide context: Recently identified HLA-C-restricted CMV epitopes were used, and well-studied HLA-B-restricted CMV epitopes were used as well. Through public TCR beta signatures, both CMV infection and matching HLA type were indicated. Study outcomes and limitations: CMV carriers with the relevant HLA were identified by cumulative public TCR beta family frequency. The response measured ex vivo was dominated by TCR beta clonotypes (HLA-C-restricted and CMV-specific).

In this sample, this clonotype turned up a few times. As yet, its antigen is unknown. TCRdb fed the reads into MiXCR, producing one record per CDR3 protein. This repertoire shows fewer than 65,000 distinct CDR3 sequences, 15% to 25% found once; its top ten account for less than 30%. V lost 2 bases and J 1 base, leaving 6 bases between the germline ends. Germline lookup yields CDR1 SGHTA and CDR2 FQGNSA. This CDR3 is built from 13 residues. The chain links TRBV7-2 to TRBJ2-7; no firm D call. This TCR was recovered from a human donor in good health (CMV status not recorded). Some clones in this sample may be carry-over from other donors' samples. This specimen consisted of CD8+ T cells from cultured PBMCs, obtained from culture after CMV antigen stimulation. The CDR3 loop is CASSLNPSYEQYF. In nucleotides, the CDR3 is TGTGCCAGCAGCTTAAACCCGTCCTACGAGCAGTACTTC.